A few counts support the clone carrying this T cell receptor (beta chain). TCRdb itself ran the 5' RACE reads through MiXCR, one entry per CDR3 protein. The table shows about 400,000 distinct CDR3 sequences, with about 6% occurring only once. The record originates from a study of T cells after yellow fever vaccination. The sequencing here drew on PBMCs, taken 5 days after the yellow fever booster vaccination. The origin of this receptor is a man aged 25-40 years who received the YFV17D yellow fever vaccine.

DNA for the CDR3: TGCAGCGTTGGAGGCTCTAGCACAGATACGCAGTATTTT. Protein product: CSVGGSSTDTQYF. V and J are TRBV29-1 and TRBJ2-3; D not certain. Trimming shortened V by 4 bases and J by 0 bases, and 8 bases separated the two germline ends. The CDR3 totals 13 residues. Germline V CDR1 and CDR2: SQVTM, ANQGSEA.